This entry concerns a single T cell receptor (beta chain). The data were obtained in a study of T cell repertoires in ileal Crohn's disease. Whole-study context: All patients had surgery for stricturing (approximately 60%) or penetrating (39%) disease.

Sequencing used immunoSEQ multiplex PCR; TCRdb keeps in-frame clones, though not all of them. In the table there are roughly 4,000 clones, roughly 80% of which are singletons. Time point noted: neoterminal ileum biopsy at postoperative endoscopy, about 6 months after surgery. V lost 0 bases to trimming and J lost 0 bases; unmatched junction nucleotides: 5. CDR1 is SGDLS, CDR2 YYNGEE, per germline. The CDR3 has 17 amino acids. Sequencing input: ileal tissue. This TCR was recovered from an adult with Crohn's disease. The rearrangement uses TRBV9 and TRBJ2-1; 8 nucleotides agree with TRBD2. For the CDR3, the DNA is TGTGCCAGCAGCGTAGATCTCGGGGGGGCCTCCTACAATGAGCAGTTCTTC. This encodes CASSVDLGGASYNEQFF.